This T cell receptor (beta chain) derives from a study of blood T cell repertoires in COVID-19. Overall study: Donors in the United States, Italy and Spain gave samples during acute or convalescent COVID-19. Nucleic acid was either cDNA or gDNA, and it came from T cells, B-cell-depleted T cells, or PBMCs.

In the source study's methods: Reference gene primer amplification in the assay estimated nucleated cell counts. Data came from immunoSEQ multiplex PCR; TCRdb stores just in-frame clones and leaves some out. V and J calls and clone size are those listed in that table; D and trimming were worked out from the DNA. The table records about 65,000 clones, about 81% of them present only once. What was sequenced was peripheral blood. The source is an elderly man with acute or convalescent COVID-19.

CDR3 region: CSADRPGQGSRAFF. The CDR3 DNA is TGCAGCGCCGACAGGCCGGGACAGGGATCGCGGGCTTTCTTT. V and J are TRBV29-1 and TRBJ1-1, with 9 positions matching TRBD1. The CDR3 extends over 14 amino acids. J gave up 11 bases and V 7 bases, and 17 bases lay outside the gene matches. The germline V gene has CDR1 SQVTM and CDR2 ANQGSEA.